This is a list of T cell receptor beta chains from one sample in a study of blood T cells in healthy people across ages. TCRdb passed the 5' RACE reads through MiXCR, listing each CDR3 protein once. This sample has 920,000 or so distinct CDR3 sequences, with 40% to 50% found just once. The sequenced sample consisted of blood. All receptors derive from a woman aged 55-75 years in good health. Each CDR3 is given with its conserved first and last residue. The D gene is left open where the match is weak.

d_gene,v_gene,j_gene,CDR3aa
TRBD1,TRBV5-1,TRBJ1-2,CTSSLAERGLSYGYTF
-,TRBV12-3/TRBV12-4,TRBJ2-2,CASMRNTGELFF
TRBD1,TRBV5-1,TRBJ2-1,CASSLGTGGGYNEQFF
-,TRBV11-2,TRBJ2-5,CASSIGSKETQYF
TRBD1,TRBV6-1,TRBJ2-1,CASSQTGQLNNEQFF
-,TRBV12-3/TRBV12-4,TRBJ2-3,CASRLSTDMQYF
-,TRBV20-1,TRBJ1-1,CSAEGIQNTEAFF
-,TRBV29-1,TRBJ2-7,CSVAGQVPSYEQYF
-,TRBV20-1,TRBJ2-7,CSAGRGSASGEQYF
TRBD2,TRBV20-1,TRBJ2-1,CSARAAGVNEQFF
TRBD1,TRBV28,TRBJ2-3,CASRIGTGNYTDTQYF